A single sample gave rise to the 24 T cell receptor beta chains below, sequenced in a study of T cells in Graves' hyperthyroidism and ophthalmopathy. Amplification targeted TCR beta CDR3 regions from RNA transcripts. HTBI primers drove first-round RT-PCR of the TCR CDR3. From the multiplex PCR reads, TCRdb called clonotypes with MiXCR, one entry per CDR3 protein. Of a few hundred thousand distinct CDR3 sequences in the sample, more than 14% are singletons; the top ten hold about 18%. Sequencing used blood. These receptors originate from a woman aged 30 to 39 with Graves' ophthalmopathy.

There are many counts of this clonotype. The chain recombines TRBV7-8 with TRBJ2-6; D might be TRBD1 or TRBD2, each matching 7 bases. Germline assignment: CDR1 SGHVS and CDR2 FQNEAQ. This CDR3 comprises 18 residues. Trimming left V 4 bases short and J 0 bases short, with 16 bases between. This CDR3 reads CASSSLGGTDSGANVLTF. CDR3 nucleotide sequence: TGTGCCAGCAGCTCCTTGGGGGGGACAGACTCTGGGGCCAACGTCCTGACTTTC. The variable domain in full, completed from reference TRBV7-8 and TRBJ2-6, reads GAGVSQSPRYKVAKRGQDVALRCDPISGHVSLFWYQQALGQGPEFLTYFQNEAQLDKSGLPSDRFFAERPEGSVSTLKIQRTQQEDSAVYLCASSSLGGTDSGANVLTFGAGSRLTVL.

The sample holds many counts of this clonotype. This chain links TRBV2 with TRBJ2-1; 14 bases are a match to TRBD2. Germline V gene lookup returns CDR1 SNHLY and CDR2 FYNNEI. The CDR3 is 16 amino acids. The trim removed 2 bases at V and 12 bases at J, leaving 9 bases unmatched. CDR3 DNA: TGTGCCAGCAGTGAACGAACGACTAGCGGGGGGGTGGGGCAGTTCTTC. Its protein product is CASSERTTSGGVGQFF.

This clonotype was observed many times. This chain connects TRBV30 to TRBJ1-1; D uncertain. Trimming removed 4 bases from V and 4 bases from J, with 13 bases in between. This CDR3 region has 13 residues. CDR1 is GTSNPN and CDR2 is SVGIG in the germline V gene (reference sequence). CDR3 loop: CAWISIGRTEAFF. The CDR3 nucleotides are TGTGCCTGGATCAGTATTGGACGCACTGAAGCTTTCTTT.

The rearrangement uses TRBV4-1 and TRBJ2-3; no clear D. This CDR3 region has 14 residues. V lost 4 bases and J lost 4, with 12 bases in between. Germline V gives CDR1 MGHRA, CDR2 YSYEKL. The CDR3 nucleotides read TGCGCCAGCAGCCCACTAACGGGCGCAGATACGCAGTATTTT. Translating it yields CASSPLTGADTQYF.

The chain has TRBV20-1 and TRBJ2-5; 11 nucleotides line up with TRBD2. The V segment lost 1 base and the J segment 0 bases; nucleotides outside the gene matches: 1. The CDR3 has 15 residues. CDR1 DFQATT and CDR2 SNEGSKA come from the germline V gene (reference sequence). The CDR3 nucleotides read TGCAGTGCTAGAGCTAGCGGGGGGTACCAAGAGACCCAGTACTTC. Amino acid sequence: CSARASGGYQETQYF.

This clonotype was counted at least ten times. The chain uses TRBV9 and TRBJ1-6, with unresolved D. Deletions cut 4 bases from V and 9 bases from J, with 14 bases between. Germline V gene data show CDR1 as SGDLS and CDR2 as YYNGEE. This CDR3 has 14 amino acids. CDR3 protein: CASSPREGGSPLHF. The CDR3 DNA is TGTGCCAGCAGCCCAAGGGAGGGTGGTTCACCCCTCCACTTT.

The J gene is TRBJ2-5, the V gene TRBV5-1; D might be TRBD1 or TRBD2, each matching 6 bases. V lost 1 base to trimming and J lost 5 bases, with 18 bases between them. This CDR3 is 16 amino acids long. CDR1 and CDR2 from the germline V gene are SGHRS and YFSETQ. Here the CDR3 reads CASSLNVVGAGETQYF. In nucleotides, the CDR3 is TGCGCCAGCAGCTTGAACGTGGTGGGGGCGGGGGAGACCCAGTACTTC.

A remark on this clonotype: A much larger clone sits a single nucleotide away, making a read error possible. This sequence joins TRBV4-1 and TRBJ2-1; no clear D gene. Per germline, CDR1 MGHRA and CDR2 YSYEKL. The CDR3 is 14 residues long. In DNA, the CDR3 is TGCGCCAGCAGCCAGGGGTTTTCTTGGAATGAGCAGCTCTTC. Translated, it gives CASSQGFSWNEQLF.

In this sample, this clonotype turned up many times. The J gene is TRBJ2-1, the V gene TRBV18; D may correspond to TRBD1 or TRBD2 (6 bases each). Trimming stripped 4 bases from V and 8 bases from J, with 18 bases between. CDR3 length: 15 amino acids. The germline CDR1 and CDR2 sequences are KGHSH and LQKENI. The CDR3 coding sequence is TGTGCCAGCTCACGAACGGGGGCCAGGTACGATGAGCAGTTCTTC. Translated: CASSRTGARYDEQFF. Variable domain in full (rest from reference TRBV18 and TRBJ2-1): NAGVMQNPRHLVRRRGQEARLRCSPMKGHSHVYWYRQLPEEGLKFMVYLQKENIIDESGMPKERFSAEFPKEGPSILRIQQVVRGDSAAYFCASSRTGARYDEQFFGPGTRLTVL.

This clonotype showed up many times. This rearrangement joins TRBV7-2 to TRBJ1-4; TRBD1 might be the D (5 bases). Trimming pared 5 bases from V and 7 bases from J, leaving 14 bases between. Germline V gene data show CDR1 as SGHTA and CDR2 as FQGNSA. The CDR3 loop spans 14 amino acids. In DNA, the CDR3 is TGTGCCAGCAGCCGGGGGGTCAAGGGTGAAAAACTGTTTTTT. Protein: CASSRGVKGEKLFF.

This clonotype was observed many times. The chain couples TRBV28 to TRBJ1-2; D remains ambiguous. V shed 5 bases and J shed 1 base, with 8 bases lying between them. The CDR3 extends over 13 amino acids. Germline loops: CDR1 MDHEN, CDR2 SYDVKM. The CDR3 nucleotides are TGTGCCAGCAGTCTCCAAGTTAACTATGGCTACACCTTC. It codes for CASSLQVNYGYTF.

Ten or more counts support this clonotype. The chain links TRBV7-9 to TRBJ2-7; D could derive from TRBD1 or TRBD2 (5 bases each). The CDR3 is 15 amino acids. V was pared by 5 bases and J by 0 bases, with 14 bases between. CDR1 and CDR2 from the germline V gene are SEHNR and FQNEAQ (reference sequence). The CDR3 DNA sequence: TGTGCCAGCAGCCCAGCGGACATAAGCTCCTACGAGCAGTACTTC. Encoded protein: CASSPADISSYEQYF.

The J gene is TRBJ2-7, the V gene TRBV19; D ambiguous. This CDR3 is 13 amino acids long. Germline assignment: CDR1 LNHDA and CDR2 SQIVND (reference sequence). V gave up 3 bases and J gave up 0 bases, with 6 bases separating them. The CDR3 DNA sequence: TGTGCCAGTAGTATGACGGGCTCCTACGAGCAGTACTTC. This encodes CASSMTGSYEQYF.

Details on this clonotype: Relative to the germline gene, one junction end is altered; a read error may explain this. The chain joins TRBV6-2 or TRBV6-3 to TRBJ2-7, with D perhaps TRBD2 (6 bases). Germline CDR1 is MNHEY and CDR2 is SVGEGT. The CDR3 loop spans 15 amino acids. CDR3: CASRASLGGAYGQYF. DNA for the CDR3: TGTGCCAGCAGAGCATCATTAGGAGGGGCCTACGGGCAGTACTTC.

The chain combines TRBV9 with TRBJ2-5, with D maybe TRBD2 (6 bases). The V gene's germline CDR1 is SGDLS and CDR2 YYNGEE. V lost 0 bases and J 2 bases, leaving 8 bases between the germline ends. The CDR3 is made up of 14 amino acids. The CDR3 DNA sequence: TGTGCCAGCAGCGTAGCGGAGGGGCAAGAGACCCAGTACTTC. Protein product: CASSVAEGQETQYF.

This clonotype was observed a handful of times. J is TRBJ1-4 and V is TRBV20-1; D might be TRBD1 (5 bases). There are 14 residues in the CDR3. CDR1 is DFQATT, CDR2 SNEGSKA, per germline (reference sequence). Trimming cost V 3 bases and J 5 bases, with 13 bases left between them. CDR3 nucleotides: TGCAGTGCTAGGGTTAAGGGGTCCAATGAAAAACTGTTTTTT. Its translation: CSARVKGSNEKLFF.

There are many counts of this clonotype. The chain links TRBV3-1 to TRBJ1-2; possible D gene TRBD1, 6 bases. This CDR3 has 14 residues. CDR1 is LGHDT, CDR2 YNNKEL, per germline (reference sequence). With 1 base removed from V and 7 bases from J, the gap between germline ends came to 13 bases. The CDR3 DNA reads TGTGCCAGCAGCCAAGGAGCACAGGGAGGTGGCTACACCTTC. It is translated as CASSQGAQGGGYTF. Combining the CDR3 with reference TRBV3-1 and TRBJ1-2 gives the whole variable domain DTAVSQTPKYLVTQMGNDKSIKCEQNLGHDTMYWYKQDSKKFLKIMFSYNNKELIINETVPNRFSPKSPDKAHLNLHINSLELGDSAVYFCASSQGAQGGGYTFGSGTRLTVV.

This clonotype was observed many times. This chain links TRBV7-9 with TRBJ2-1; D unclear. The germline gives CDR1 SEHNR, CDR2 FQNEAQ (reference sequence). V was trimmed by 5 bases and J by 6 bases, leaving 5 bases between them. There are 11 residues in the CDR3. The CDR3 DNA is TGTGCCAGCAGCCCGAGCAATGAGCAGTTCTTC. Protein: CASSPSNEQFF.

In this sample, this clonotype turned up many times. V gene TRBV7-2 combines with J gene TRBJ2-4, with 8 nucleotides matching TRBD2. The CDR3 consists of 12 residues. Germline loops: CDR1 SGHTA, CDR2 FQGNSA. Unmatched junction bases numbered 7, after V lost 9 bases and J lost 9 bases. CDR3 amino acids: CASTGGTSIQYF. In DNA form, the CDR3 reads TGTGCCAGTACGGGAGGGACTAGCATTCAGTACTTC.

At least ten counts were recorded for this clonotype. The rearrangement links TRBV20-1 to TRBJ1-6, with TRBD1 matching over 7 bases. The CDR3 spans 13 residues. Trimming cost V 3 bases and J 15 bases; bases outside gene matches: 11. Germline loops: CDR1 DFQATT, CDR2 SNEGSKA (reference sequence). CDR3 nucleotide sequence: TGCAGTGCTAGCATAAGGGGAGGGGGCCTCCTCCACTTT. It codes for CSASIRGGGLLHF.

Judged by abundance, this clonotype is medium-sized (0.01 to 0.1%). The CDR3 loop reads CASSSTGTTYNEQFF. In DNA, the CDR3 is TGTGCCAGCAGCTCAACGGGGACCACCTACAATGAGCAGTTCTTC. The chain has TRBV7-2 and TRBJ2-1, with D possibly called TRBD1 or TRBD2 (5 bases each). Trimming shortened V by 4 bases and J by 2 bases, and 12 bases separated the two germline ends. This CDR3 spans 15 amino acids. Germline CDR1 reads SGHTA; CDR2 reads FQGNSA.

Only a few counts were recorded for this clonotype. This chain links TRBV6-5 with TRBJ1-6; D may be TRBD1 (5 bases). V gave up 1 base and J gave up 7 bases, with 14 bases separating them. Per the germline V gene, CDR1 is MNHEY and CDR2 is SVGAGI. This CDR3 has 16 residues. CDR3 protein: CASSYFGRGGNSPLHF. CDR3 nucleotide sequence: TGTGCCAGCAGTTACTTCGGTAGGGGCGGGAATTCACCCCTCCACTTT.

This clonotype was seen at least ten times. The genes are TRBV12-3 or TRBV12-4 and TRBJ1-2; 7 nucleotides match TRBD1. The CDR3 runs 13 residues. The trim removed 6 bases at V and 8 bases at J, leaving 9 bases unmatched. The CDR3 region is CASSKHTGDGYTF. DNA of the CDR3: TGTGCCAGCAGCAAACATACAGGGGACGGCTACACCTTC.

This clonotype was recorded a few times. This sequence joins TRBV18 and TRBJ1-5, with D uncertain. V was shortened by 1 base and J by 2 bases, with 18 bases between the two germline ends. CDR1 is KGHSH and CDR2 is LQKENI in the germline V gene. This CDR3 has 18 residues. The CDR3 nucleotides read TGTGCCAGCTCACCACAGCAATCCGGGCTGGCGGGCAATCAGCCCCAGCATTTT. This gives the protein CASSPQQSGLAGNQPQHF.